Reported below is one T cell receptor beta chain. Its antigen remains unidentified. The data stem from a study of T cell responses to AZD1222 COVID-19 vaccine. Regarding the study as a whole: Targeting of unmutated variant regions was reportedly seen in nearly half of spike-specific TCRs. Regions 160-218 and 743-854 dominated among vaccine-associated CD4 TCRs spanning spike. At baseline, just a handful of AZD1222 recipients tested seropositive.

With 1 base clipped from V and 4 bases from J, the junction kept 3 bases outside the gene matches. Per the germline V gene, CDR1 is KGHSH and CDR2 is LQKENI. The CDR3 runs to 15 residues. Pooled in the analysis were second doses at about 4 or about 12 weeks. Only in-frame clones appear in the TCRdb table, and some are missing; sequencing was by immunoSEQ multiplex PCR. Of under 140,000 clones listed, roughly 92% are singletons. The source is an adult who received the AZD1222 COVID-19 vaccine. The sample here was peripheral blood, taken 28 days after the second AZD1222 dose. The rearrangement links TRBV18 to TRBJ1-4, with 7 bases that match TRBD1. The CDR3 region is CASSPRTGYNEKLFF. In DNA form, the CDR3 reads TGTGCCAGCTCACCACGGACAGGTTATAATGAAAAACTGTTTTTT. Full variable domain (missing parts from reference TRBV18 and TRBJ1-4): NAGVMQNPRHLVRRRGQEARLRCSPMKGHSHVYWYRQLPEEGLKFMVYLQKENIIDESGMPKERFSAEFPKEGPSILRIQQVVRGDSAAYFCASSPRTGYNEKLFFGSGTQLSVL.